One and the same sample provided the 10 T cell receptor beta chains below, sequenced in a study of cytomegalovirus exposure and HLA in healthy donors. With 60 Vbeta and 13 Jbeta primers, the PCR was carried out. Sequenced by immunoSEQ multiplex PCR; TCRdb stores in-frame clones only, minus some. The sample has 100,000 to 150,000 clones; roughly three quarters are singletons. The sequenced sample was PBMCs. The receptors were gathered from a woman under 40 in good health and CMV-seronegative.

The rearrangement links TRBV6-6 to TRBJ2-4; 7 nucleotides agree with TRBD2. Trimming took 4 bases from V and 3 from J; bases not matched to a gene: 3. CDR1 is MNHNY and CDR2 is SVGAGI in the germline V gene (reference sequence). This CDR3 contains 14 residues. This CDR3 is CASSSGDYKNIQYF. For the CDR3, the DNA is TGTGCCAGCAGTTCTGGGGACTACAAAAACATTCAGTACTTC.

The chain combines TRBV6-5 with TRBJ1-5; maybe TRBD1 (6 bases). The CDR3 extends over 13 amino acids. V dropped 5 bases and J dropped 7 bases, with 12 bases sitting between them. CDR1 and CDR2 (germline): MNHEY, SVGAGI. The CDR3 region is CASSIQGSQPQHF. The CDR3 coding sequence is TGTGCCAGCAGTATACAGGGTAGCCAGCCCCAGCATTTT.

In its sample, this clone was seen once. J is TRBJ1-5 and V is TRBV30; D gene ambiguous. Germline CDR1 is GTSNPN and CDR2 is SVGIG (reference sequence). With 0 bases removed from V and 3 bases from J, the gap between germline ends came to 9 bases. The CDR3 extends over 14 amino acids. CDR3 sequence: CAWSVKRDNQPQHF. Written as DNA, the CDR3 is TGTGCCTGGAGTGTCAAGAGGGACAATCAGCCCCAGCATTTT.

The V gene is TRBV2, the J gene TRBJ2-7; 12 bases map to TRBD2. The CDR3 is 15 residues long. J was trimmed by 2 bases and V by 6 bases; bases with no gene match: 5. CDR1 and CDR2 from the germline V gene are SNHLY and FYNNEI. The CDR3: CASSGTSGLPYEQYF. The CDR3 DNA sequence: TGTGCCAGCAGCGGGACTAGCGGGCTCCCCTACGAGCAGTACTTC.

The chain joins TRBV5-1 to TRBJ2-7; 8 nucleotides match TRBD2. CDR1 SGHRS and CDR2 YFSETQ come from the germline V gene. J lost 7 bases, V lost 4 bases, and 7 bases had no gene match. The CDR3 totals 13 residues. CDR3 coding DNA: TGCGCCAGCAGCCATGGGACTAGGGGAGAGCAGTACTTC. Its protein is CASSHGTRGEQYF.

This chain connects TRBV7-9 to TRBJ1-1; D perhaps matches TRBD1 (5 bases). V was cut by 8 bases and J by 3 bases, with 13 bases left in between. From germline, CDR1 is SEHNR and CDR2 FQNEAQ (reference sequence). The CDR3 spans 13 residues. CDR3 nucleotides: TGTGCCAGCTCCCGGGGGAGGGACACTGAAGCTTTCTTT. It translates to CASSRGRDTEAFF. Full variable domain (missing parts from reference TRBV7-9 and TRBJ1-1): DTGVSQNPRHKITKRGQNVTFRCDPISEHNRLYWYRQTLGQGPEFLTYFQNEAQLEKSRLLSDRFSAERPKGSFSTLEIQRTEQGDSAMYLCASSRGRDTEAFFGQGTRLTVV.

The chain uses TRBV6-1 and TRBJ1-2; 9 bases fit TRBD1. The CDR3 length is 13 residues. Germline V gene data show CDR1 as MNHNS and CDR2 as SASEGT. V lost 11 bases and J lost 6; bases outside the gene matches: 10. CDR3 residues: CASLRDRVNGYTF. In nucleotides, the CDR3 is TGTGCCTCCCTCCGGGACAGGGTGAATGGCTACACCTTC.

The chain links TRBV5-1 to TRBJ2-7; 10 bases match TRBD1. The CDR3 length is 15 residues. Germline CDR1 reads SGHRS; CDR2 reads YFSETQ. V dropped 4 bases and J dropped 1; count of bases not matched to a gene: 5. This CDR3 is CASSPGQGLSYEQYF. CDR3 DNA sequence: TGCGCCAGCAGCCCGGGACAGGGGTTATCCTACGAGCAGTACTTC.

The V and J genes are TRBV11-2 and TRBJ2-1; D unclear. Per germline, CDR1 SGHAT and CDR2 FQNNGV. The CDR3 runs 15 residues. Trimming shortened V by 4 bases and J by 9 bases, and 19 bases separated the two germline ends. The DNA for the CDR3 is TGTGCCAGCAGCTCATACCTCCCCCAGGCCGGTGAGCAGTTCTTC. This codes for CASSSYLPQAGEQFF.

V and J are TRBV27 and TRBJ2-3, with 9 bases aligning to TRBD2. Looked up from germline, CDR1 is MNHEY and CDR2 is SMNVEV (reference sequence). J gave up 8 bases and V 3 bases, and 12 bases lay outside the gene matches. The CDR3 runs 16 residues. The CDR3 protein is CASSFLTSGPSGTQYF. DNA for the CDR3: TGTGCCAGCAGTTTTTTGACTAGCGGACCGTCTGGTACGCAGTATTTT.